These T cell receptor beta chains were read from a single sample in a study of monozygotic twins with inflammatory bowel disease. TCRdb re-analyzed the 5' RACE reads; it lists each CDR3 protein once, without DNA. The sample data list approximately 420,000 distinct CDR3 sequences. The sequenced sample was blood. These receptors were collected from a human donor with ulcerative colitis or Crohn's disease, or a healthy co-twin of an affected twin (not recorded which). Each CDR3 is given with its conserved first and last residue.

>TRBV14|TRBJ1-2
CASSDGGRLPGLGGYTF
>TRBV9|TRBJ1-1
CASSVGVGLNTEAFF
>TRBV10-3|TRBJ2-5
CAITGGQETQYF
>TRBV5-1|TRBJ1-3
CASTEQTGDGNTIYF
>TRBV9|TRBJ2-5
CASSETSGQTYQETQYF
>TRBV29-1|TRBJ2-6
CSVYGGGGSPTGANVLTF
>TRBV5-1|TRBJ2-7
CASSLDQRGPYEQYF
>TRBV29-1|TRBJ2-7
CSVAPQSSYEQYF
>TRBV29-1|TRBJ2-7
CSVEDQDSPSYEQYF
>TRBV7-9|TRBJ2-3
CASSFGPSKGTQYF
>TRBV5-1|TRBJ1-6
CASSHDRGTNSPLHF
>TRBV20-1|TRBJ1-1
CSAEQGTEAFF
>TRBV7-9|TRBJ2-2
CASSLESRSTGELFF
>TRBV7-2|TRBJ1-1
CASSLYWEASTEDFF
>TRBV27|TRBJ1-1
CASEPSVGEGHTEAFF
>TRBV15|TRBJ2-3
CATSRVSTSTDTQYF
>TRBV11-2|TRBJ2-5
CASSLRPLGPETQYF
>TRBV25-1|TRBJ1-2
CASSYRGNGYTF
>TRBV28|TRBJ1-4
CASSSPGGHGEKLFF
>TRBV10-2|TRBJ2-7
CASSEPGLRSSYEQYF
>TRBV11-2|TRBJ2-1
CASRSPGLAGGREFF
>TRBV28|TRBJ1-1
CASSPPLETEAFF
>TRBV7-2|TRBJ1-3
CASSPPGSRSGNTIYF
>TRBV5-6|TRBJ1-3
CASRAWGTGNTIYF
>TRBV3-1|TRBJ2-5
CASSQVEKTQYF
>TRBV4-3|TRBJ2-6
CASSKSFAGANVLTF
>TRBV6-1|TRBJ1-3
CASSPRTGGNTIYF
>TRBV11-2|TRBJ1-6
CASSTRQNYNSPLHF
>TRBV29-1|TRBJ2-1
CSVEERWPSGSYNEQFF
>TRBV28|TRBJ2-1
CASSSLGRNPSYNEQFF
>TRBV12-3/TRBV12-4|TRBJ1-5
CASSLSGEQPQHF
>TRBV3-1|TRBJ1-3
CASSQDAGNTIYF
>TRBV29-1|TRBJ1-4
CSVASRNEKLFF
>TRBV3-1|TRBJ2-5
CASSPGQGKETQYF
>TRBV20-1|TRBJ2-3
CSAIRDSTPTQYF
>TRBV7-2|TRBJ2-1
CASSFSIAGGYNEQFF
>TRBV27|TRBJ2-3
CASSLSGVTGRTDTQYF
>TRBV27|TRBJ1-5
CASSSIQGRSNQPQHF
>TRBV4-3|TRBJ1-6
CASSQVGDRVDSPLHF
>TRBV20-1|TRBJ2-1
CSAPTSGRALGNEQFF
>TRBV20-1|TRBJ2-3
CSAIASVFGSTDTQYF
>TRBV28|TRBJ2-4
CASSRPGAAIKNIQYF